This T cell receptor beta chain was sequenced for a study of identical twins. TCRdb re-analysed the 5' RACE reads in MiXCR, keeping a single row per CDR3 protein. Of under 300,000 distinct CDR3 sequences listed, around an eighth are singletons. This sequence originates from a woman aged 18-29 years in good health. The specimen was memory (CD45RO+) T cells sorted from blood.

CDR3 sequence reads: CASNSRDRDSEQYF. In DNA, the CDR3 is TGTGCCAGCAATTCCCGGGACAGGGACAGCGAGCAGTACTTC. V and J are TRBV6-5 and TRBJ2-7, with TRBD1 matching 9 bases. The CDR3 has 14 residues. The germline gives CDR1 MNHEY, CDR2 SVGAGI. V was clipped by 7 bases and J by 6 bases; unmatched bases: 10.